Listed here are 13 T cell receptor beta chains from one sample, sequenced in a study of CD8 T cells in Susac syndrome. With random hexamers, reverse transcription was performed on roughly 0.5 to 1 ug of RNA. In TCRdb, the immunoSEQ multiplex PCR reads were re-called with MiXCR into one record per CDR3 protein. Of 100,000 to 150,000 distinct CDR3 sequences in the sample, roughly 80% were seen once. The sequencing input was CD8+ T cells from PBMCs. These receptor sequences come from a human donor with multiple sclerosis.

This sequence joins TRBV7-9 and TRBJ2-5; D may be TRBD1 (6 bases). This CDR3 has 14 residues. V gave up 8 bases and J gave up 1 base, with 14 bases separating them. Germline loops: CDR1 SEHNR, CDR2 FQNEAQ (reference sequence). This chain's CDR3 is CASLSLDSQETQYF. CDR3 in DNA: TGTGCCAGCCTCTCTTTGGACAGCCAAGAGACCCAGTACTTC.

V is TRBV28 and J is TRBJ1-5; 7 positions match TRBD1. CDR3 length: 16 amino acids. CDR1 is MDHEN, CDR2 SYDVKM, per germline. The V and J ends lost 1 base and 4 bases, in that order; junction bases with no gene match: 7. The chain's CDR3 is CASSLSPTGINQPQHF. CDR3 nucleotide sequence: TGTGCCAGCAGTTTATCCCCGACAGGGATAAATCAGCCCCAGCATTTT.

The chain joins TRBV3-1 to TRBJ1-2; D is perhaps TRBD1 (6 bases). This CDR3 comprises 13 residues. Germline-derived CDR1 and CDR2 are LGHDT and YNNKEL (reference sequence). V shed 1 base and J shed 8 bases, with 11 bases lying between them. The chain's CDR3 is CASSQVHREGYTF. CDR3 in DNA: TGTGCCAGCAGCCAAGTCCACAGGGAAGGCTACACCTTC.

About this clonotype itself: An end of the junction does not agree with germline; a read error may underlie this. CDR3 DNA sequence: TGCGCCAGCAGATTGGGACAGGGGATCTCCTACGAGCAGTACTTC. It yields the protein CASRLGQGISYEQYF. J is TRBJ2-7 and V is TRBV5-1, with 10 positions matching TRBD1. The CDR3 totals 15 residues. The germline V gene has CDR1 SGHRS and CDR2 YFSETQ.

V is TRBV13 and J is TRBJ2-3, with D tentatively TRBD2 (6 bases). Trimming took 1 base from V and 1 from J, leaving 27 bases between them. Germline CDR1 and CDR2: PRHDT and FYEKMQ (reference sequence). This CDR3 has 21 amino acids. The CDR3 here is CASSLEAGRDTLSGGTDTQYF. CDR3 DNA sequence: TGTGCCAGCAGCTTAGAGGCGGGGCGGGATACCCTCTCTGGTGGCACAGATACGCAGTATTTT.

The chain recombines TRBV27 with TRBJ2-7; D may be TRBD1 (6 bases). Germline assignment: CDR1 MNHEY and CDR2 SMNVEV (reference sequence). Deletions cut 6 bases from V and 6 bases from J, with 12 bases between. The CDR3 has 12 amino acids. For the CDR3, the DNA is TGTGCCAGCAGCTCACAGGGTCGCGAGCAGTACTTC. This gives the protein CASSSQGREQYF.

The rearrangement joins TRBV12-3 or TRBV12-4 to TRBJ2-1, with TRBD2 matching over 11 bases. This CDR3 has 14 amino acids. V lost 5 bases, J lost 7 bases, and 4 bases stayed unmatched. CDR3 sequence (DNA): TGTGCCAGCAGTGACCGGACTAGCGGGAATGAGCAGTTCTTC. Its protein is CASSDRTSGNEQFF.

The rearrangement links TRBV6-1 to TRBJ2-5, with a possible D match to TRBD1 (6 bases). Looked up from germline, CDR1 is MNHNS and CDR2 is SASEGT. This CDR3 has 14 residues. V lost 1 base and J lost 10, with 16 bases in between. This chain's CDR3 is CASSEEGEVGDQYF. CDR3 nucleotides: TGTGCCAGCAGTGAAGAGGGGGAAGTTGGGGACCAGTACTTC.

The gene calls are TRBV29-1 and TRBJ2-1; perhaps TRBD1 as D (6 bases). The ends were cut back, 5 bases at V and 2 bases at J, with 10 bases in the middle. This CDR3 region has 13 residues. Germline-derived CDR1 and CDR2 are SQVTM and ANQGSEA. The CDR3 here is CSVWTATYNEQFF. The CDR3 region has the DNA TGCAGCGTTTGGACAGCAACCTACAATGAGCAGTTCTTC.

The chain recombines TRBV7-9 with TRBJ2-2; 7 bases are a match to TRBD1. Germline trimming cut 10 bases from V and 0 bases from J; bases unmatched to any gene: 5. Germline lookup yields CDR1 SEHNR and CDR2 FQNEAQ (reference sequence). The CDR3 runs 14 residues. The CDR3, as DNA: TGTGCCAACCCGGGGACAGCGAACACCGGGGAGCTGTTTTTT. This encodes CANPGTANTGELFF.

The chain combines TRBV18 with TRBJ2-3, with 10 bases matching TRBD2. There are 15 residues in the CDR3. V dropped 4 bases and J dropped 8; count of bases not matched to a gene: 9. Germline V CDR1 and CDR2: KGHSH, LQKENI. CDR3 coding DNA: TGTGCCAGCTCACTACTAGCGGGGACTCATAGTACGCAGTATTTT. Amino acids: CASSLLAGTHSTQYF.

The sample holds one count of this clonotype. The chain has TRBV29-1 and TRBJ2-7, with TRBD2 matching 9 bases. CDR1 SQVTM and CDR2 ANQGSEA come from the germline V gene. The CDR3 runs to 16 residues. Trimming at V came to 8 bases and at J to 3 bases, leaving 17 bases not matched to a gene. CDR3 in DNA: TGCAGCCTAACAACTGCTTGGGCGGGAGGGATCTACGAGCAGTACGTC. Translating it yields CSLTTAWAGGIYEQYV.

This chain's CDR3 is CSAREEFTNEKLFF. In DNA, the CDR3 is TGCAGTGCTAGAGAAGAATTTACTAATGAAAAACTGTTTTTT. The chain recombines TRBV20-1 with TRBJ1-4; D is uncertain. The V and J ends lost 0 bases and 2 bases respectively, with 7 bases between them. The CDR3 consists of 14 residues. CDR1 DFQATT and CDR2 SNEGSKA come from the germline V gene (reference sequence).